This TCR beta chain was identified during a study of blood T cell repertoires in COVID-19. Study-wide background: Whether acute or convalescent, the COVID-19 samples came from the United States, Italy and Spain. Sources were T cells, B-cell-depleted T cells, or PBMCs; the material itself was cDNA or gDNA.

V shed 2 bases and J shed 4 bases, with 10 bases lying between them. Germline V gene data show CDR1 as SGHTS and CDR2 as YDEGEE. This CDR3 spans 13 amino acids. Original analysis: It was from reference gene primer amplification that nucleated cell counts were estimated. Method: immunoSEQ multiplex PCR; TCRdb's copy keeps in-frame clones and lacks some. That table is the source of V, J and clone size, and D and trimming were worked out from the DNA. The sample has about 30,000 clones; around 88% are singletons. The genes are TRBV5-8 and TRBJ2-7; no reliable D call. The source of this sequence is a human donor in a cohort sampled during active COVID-19. Material: peripheral blood. The CDR3 loop is CASSLLGFYEQYF. The CDR3 DNA reads as TGTGCCAGCAGCTTACTCGGGTTTTACGAGCAGTACTTC.